A selection of T cell receptor beta chains follows, all from one sample in a study of post-analysis software for immune sequencing data. TCRdb fed the PCR reads into MiXCR, producing one record per CDR3 protein. Among about 820,000 distinct CDR3 sequences listed, 53% were seen once. Sequenced: blood. The receptors were sampled from a girl between 5 and 17 years old with multiple sclerosis. CDR3s include the opening cysteine and the closing phenylalanine or tryptophan. Fields, in order: J gene, D gene, clone size, V gene, CDR3 protein, CDR3 DNA. The D gene is left open where the match is weak. The listing skips clone size in some rows; elsewhere it reads once, few, many or a size class.

TRBJ1-5,-,-,TRBV20-1,CSARDGQGVGRPQHF,TGCAGTGCTAGAGATGGCCAGGGAGTAGGGAGGCCCCAGCATTTT
TRBJ2-1,TRBD2,-,TRBV30,CAWREGLAALGQFF,TGTGCCTGGAGGGAGGGACTAGCGGCCTTAGGGCAGTTCTTC
TRBJ2-7,-,few,TRBV20-1,CSARERGYYEQYF,TGCAGTGCTAGAGAGCGGGGCTACTACGAGCAGTACTTC
TRBJ2-1,TRBD2,few,TRBV7-9,CASRTTSAIYNEQFF,TGTGCCAGCAGAACGACTAGCGCGATTTACAATGAGCAGTTCTTC
TRBJ2-3,-,-,TRBV6-5,CASSYSVRGRETDTQYF,TGTGCCAGCAGTTACTCAGTTAGAGGCAGGGAGACAGATACGCAGTATTTT
TRBJ1-5,TRBD1,-,TRBV2,CASSEVGQGVYQPQHF,TGTGCCAGCAGTGAAGTGGGACAGGGCGTCTATCAGCCCCAGCATTTT
TRBJ2-1,-,-,TRBV2,CASSEQGLSYNEQFF,TGTGCCAGCAGTGAGCAGGGCCTCTCCTACAATGAGCAGTTCTTC
TRBJ1-5,-,-,TRBV5-6,CASSNSAHSNQPQHF,TGTGCCAGCAGCAACTCAGCTCATAGCAATCAGCCCCAGCATTTT
TRBJ2-6,TRBD2,few,TRBV20-1,CSAETPGTSGTGANVLTF,TGCAGTGCTGAAACACCCGGGACTAGCGGGACTGGGGCCAACGTCCTGACTTTC
TRBJ2-5,TRBD2,-,TRBV5-1,CASSLRTSGQETQYF,TGTGCCAGCAGCTTACGCACTAGCGGACAAGAGACCCAGTACTTC
TRBJ2-5,-,-,TRBV20-1,CSATGAGQETQYF,TGCAGTGCAACCGGGGCAGGCCAAGAGACCCAGTACTTC
TRBJ1-2,TRBD1,-,TRBV10-2,CASRPGQGGYGYTF,TGCGCCAGCAGGCCGGGACAGGGTGGCTATGGCTACACCTTC
TRBJ2-7,-,-,TRBV12-3/TRBV12-4,CASSSGFGEQYF,TGTGCCAGCAGTTCCGGGTTTGGCGAGCAGTACTTC
TRBJ1-5,TRBD1,-,TRBV29-1,CSVLPGTGGEPQHF,TGCAGCGTCCTGCCCGGGACAGGGGGGGAGCCCCAGCATTTT
TRBJ2-7,-,few,TRBV7-9,CASSSQLAAQQYF,TGTGCCAGCAGCTCCCAATTAGCGGCCCAACAGTACTTC
TRBJ2-1,-,few,TRBV20-1,CSARGPWDEQFF,TGCAGTGCTAGGGGCCCATGGGATGAGCAGTTCTTC
TRBJ2-1,TRBD2,-,TRBV6-5,CASSSGLAGSNEQFF,TGTGCCAGCAGTTCGGGACTAGCGGGGAGCAATGAGCAGTTCTTC
TRBJ2-1,-,-,TRBV11-2,CASSIRRLPGQFF,TGTGCCAGCAGCATAAGGAGGCTCCCGGGGCAGTTCTTC
TRBJ2-3,TRBD2,-,TRBV3-1,CASSQEGTSGGLWAQYF,TGTGCCAGCAGCCAAGAAGGAACTAGCGGGGGATTATGGGCGCAGTATTTT
TRBJ1-1,-,few,TRBV6-6,CASIVGDTEAFF,TGTGCCAGCATAGTGGGAGACACTGAAGCTTTCTTT
TRBJ2-7,-,few,TRBV12-3/TRBV12-4,CASRTSSRSYEQYF,TGTGCCAGCAGGACTAGTTCGCGCTCCTACGAGCAGTACTTC
TRBJ2-1,-,-,TRBV29-1,CSVVIAVLYNGQFF,TGCAGCGTTGTCATAGCGGTTCTATACAATGGGCAGTTCTTC
TRBJ2-7,-,few,TRBV20-1,CSARVSGLSSYEQYF,TGCAGTGCTAGGGTCTCGGGGCTGTCATCATACGAGCAGTACTTC
TRBJ2-7,TRBD1,-,TRBV6-5,CASNRGPYEQYF,TGTGCCAGCAACAGGGGGCCTTACGAGCAGTACTTC
TRBJ1-2,-,once,TRBV20-1,CSARDSSTVRGYTF,TGCAGTGCTAGAGATTCCTCGACTGTTCGGGGCTACACCTTC
TRBJ2-5,TRBD2,-,TRBV9,CASSVGGSGRYQETQYF,TGTGCCAGCAGCGTAGGGGGCAGCGGGAGGTATCAAGAGACCCAGTACTTC
TRBJ2-1,-,few,TRBV7-3,CASSLHPDNEQFF,TGTGCCAGCAGCTTACATCCCGACAATGAGCAGTTCTTC